The clone carrying this TCR beta chain was observed a handful of times. The antigen remains undetermined. This specimen belongs to a study of cytomegalovirus exposure and HLA in healthy donors. Study-level findings and limits: The authors confirmed in vitro that a few CMV-associated chains were specific for CMV antigens. Rare TCR sequences predominated, though certain public TCRs were found in many donors.

The donors were members of the validation cohort comprising over a hundred subjects, separate from the roughly 700-subject first cohort. Libraries were prepared by immunoSEQ multiplex PCR; TCRdb keeps only in-frame clonotypes and omits some of them. The sample yields some 130,000 clones, roughly nine tenths seen once. The source material was PBMCs. The origin of this receptor is a woman aged 18-29 years in good health and CMV-seronegative.

The DNA for the CDR3 is TGTGCCAGCAGCTTAGAGGAGAGGAACACTGAAGCTTTCTTT. Protein sequence: CASSLEERNTEAFF. V and J are TRBV7-6 and TRBJ1-1, with D unresolved. V was trimmed by 1 base and J by 1 base, leaving 7 bases between them. CDR1 is SGHVS and CDR2 is FNYEAQ in the germline V gene. The CDR3 spans 14 residues. Full variable domain (missing parts from reference TRBV7-6 and TRBJ1-1): GAGVSQSPRYKVTKRGQDVALRCDPISGHVSLYWYRQALGQGPEFLTYFNYEAQQDKSGLPNDRFSAERPEGSISTLTIQRTEQRDSAMYRCASSLEERNTEAFFGQGTRLTVV.